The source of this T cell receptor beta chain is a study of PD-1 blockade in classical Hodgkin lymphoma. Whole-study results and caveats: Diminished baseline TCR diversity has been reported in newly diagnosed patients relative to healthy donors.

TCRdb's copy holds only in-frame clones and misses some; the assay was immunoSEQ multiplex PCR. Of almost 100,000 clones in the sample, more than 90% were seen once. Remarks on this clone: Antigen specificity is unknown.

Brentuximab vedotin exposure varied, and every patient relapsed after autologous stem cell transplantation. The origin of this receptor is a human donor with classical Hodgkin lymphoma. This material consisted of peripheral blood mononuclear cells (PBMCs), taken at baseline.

This chain's CDR3 is CASSLPSGRAGTYNEQFF. CDR3 in DNA: TGCGCCAGCAGCTTGCCAAGCGGGAGGGCCGGGACCTACAATGAGCAGTTCTTC. The chain couples TRBV5-1 to TRBJ2-1; 10 bases agree with TRBD2. The germline CDR1 and CDR2 sequences are SGHRS and YFSETQ. This CDR3 contains 18 residues. J gave up 2 bases and V 1 base, and 9 bases lay outside the gene matches.